Included here is one T cell receptor beta chain sequence, with context. The CDR3 is 17 amino acids. The V segment lost 2 bases and the J segment 8 bases; nucleotides outside the gene matches: 15. Germline CDR1 and CDR2: MNHEY and SVGAGI. TCRdb analysed the 5' RACE reads with MiXCR anew, one entry per CDR3 protein. The sample carries 310,000 or so distinct CDR3 sequences, approximately 20% recorded once. This sample was taken from a study of CD8 T cells in ankylosing spondylitis. V is TRBV6-5 and J is TRBJ2-1; 7 positions match TRBD2. The sequence derives from a male donor with ankylosing spondylitis or in good health (not recorded which). The sequenced sample was blood, either unsorted or a sorted T cell fraction (not recorded which). CDR3 DNA: TGTGCCAGCAGTTACAGGGCGACTAGCTCCCCTTCGGATGAGCAGTTCTTC. Translated: CASSYRATSSPSDEQFF.